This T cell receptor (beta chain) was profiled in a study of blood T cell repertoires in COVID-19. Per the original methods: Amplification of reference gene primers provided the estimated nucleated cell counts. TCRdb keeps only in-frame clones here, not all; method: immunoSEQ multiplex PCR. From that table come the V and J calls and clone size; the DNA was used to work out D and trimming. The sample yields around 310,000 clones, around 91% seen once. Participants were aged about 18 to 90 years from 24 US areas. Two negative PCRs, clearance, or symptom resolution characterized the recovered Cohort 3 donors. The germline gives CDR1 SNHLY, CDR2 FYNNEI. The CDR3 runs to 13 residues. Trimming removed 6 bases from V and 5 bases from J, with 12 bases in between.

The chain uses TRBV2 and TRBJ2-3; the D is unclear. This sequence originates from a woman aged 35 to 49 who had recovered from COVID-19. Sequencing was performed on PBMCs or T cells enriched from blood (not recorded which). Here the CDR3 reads CASRELTLDTQYF. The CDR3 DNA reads TGTGCCAGCAGGGAGCTTACCCTAGATACGCAGTATTTT.